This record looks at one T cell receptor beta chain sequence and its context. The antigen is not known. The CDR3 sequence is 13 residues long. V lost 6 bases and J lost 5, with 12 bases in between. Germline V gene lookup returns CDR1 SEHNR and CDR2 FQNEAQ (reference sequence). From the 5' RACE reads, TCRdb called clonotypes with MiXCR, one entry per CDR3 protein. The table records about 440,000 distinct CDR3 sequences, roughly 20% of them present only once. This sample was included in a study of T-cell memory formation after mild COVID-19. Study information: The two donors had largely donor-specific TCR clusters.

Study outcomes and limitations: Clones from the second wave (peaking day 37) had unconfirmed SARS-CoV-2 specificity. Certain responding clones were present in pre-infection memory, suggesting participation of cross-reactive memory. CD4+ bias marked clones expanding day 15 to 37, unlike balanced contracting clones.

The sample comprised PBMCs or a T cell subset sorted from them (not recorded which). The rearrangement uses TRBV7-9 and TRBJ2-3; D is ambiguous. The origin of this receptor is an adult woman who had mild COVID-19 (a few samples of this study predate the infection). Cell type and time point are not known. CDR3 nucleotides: TGTGCCAGCAGACCTTCCCCTGAAGATACGCAGTATTTT. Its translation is CASRPSPEDTQYF.